This T cell receptor (beta chain) was captured in a study of human T cells and chemical hapten exposure. Study at large: A mostly female patient group had alopecia areata, totalis or universalis. Study-level results: Because all patients had alopecia, their immune responses might differ from healthy ones. High-frequency TCRs, those above 1 in 1000, stayed the same after DPC sensitization. Expanded TCRs produced significantly more large CDR3 similarity clusters than controls did.

There are many counts of this clonotype. Antigen unknown. Via MiXCR, TCRdb re-called the RACE reads, giving one row per CDR3 protein. The sample has about 92,000 distinct CDR3 sequences, 11% seen once. Time point indicated: patch test 3, about 24 weeks after DPC sensitization. Treatment described: therapeutic diphenylcyclopropenone sensitization with weekly scalp DPC. The sequencing here drew on whole blood, taken in connection with sensitization to the hapten diphenylcyclopropenone (DPC). The source is a woman aged 25 to 39 with alopecia areata. Some clones in this sample may be carry-over from other donors' samples.

The DNA for the CDR3 is TGTGCCAGCAGTCCAGGCGGGGACAGGAACCAGCCCCAGCATTTT. It yields the protein CASSPGGDRNQPQHF. V usage is TRBV6-2 or TRBV6-3 and J usage is TRBJ1-5, with TRBD1 identical over 8 bases. Germline lookup yields CDR1 MNHEY and CDR2 SVGEGT. This CDR3 region has 15 residues. The V and J ends lost 5 bases and 7 bases, in that order; junction bases with no gene match: 10.